This is a list of T cell receptor beta chains from one sample in a study of T cells in Graves' hyperthyroidism and ophthalmopathy. TCRdb recomputed calls from the multiplex PCR reads with MiXCR, one row per CDR3 protein. The sample consists of roughly 240,000 distinct CDR3 sequences, around 26% of them appearing once. Sequenced input: blood. The receptors come from a woman aged 40 to 50 with Graves' ophthalmopathy. The CDR3 runs from the conserved cysteine through the conserved F or W. A D gene is named only where the DNA matches it firmly. Not all rows give a size; the values are once, few, many and, for expanded clones, a class.

cdr3_aa | cdr3_nt | clone_size | v_call | d_call | j_call
CASSRTSGTYEQYF | TGTGCCAGCAGCAGGACTAGCGGTACCTACGAGCAGTACTTC | many | TRBV12-3/TRBV12-4 | TRBD2 | TRBJ2-7
CAWRQGRGSPLHF | TGTGCCTGGCGGCAGGGGCGAGGCTCACCCCTCCACTTT | many | TRBV30 | NA | TRBJ1-6
CASSRRGQANTEAFF | TGCGCCAGCAGCCGGCGGGGCCAGGCGAACACTGAAGCTTTCTTT | many | TRBV5-1 | NA | TRBJ1-1
CASIGRGAPLHF | TGTGCCAGCATCGGCAGGGGCGCACCCCTCCACTTT | many | TRBV6-5 | NA | TRBJ1-6
CASSIRGGVAKNIQYF | TGTGCCAGCTCAATTCGGGGGGGAGTCGCCAAAAACATTCAGTACTTC | many | TRBV7-3 | TRBD2 | TRBJ2-4
CASSFLDRGLGYTF | TGTGCCAGCAGCTTTCTAGACAGGGGATTGGGCTACACCTTC | many | TRBV13 | TRBD1 | TRBJ1-2
CASSLGGVQETQYF | TGTGCCAGCAGCTTAGGAGGGGTCCAAGAGACCCAGTACTTC | many | TRBV7-2 | NA | TRBJ2-5
CASSWTAEKTEAFF | TGCGCCAGCAGCTGGACAGCGGAGAAGACTGAAGCTTTCTTT | NA | TRBV5-1 | NA | TRBJ1-1
CASSPTIYEQYF | TGTGCCAGCAGCCCAACTATTTACGAGCAGTACTTC | many | TRBV14 | NA | TRBJ2-7
CASASRVGYEQYF | TGTGCCAGCGCCTCGCGGGTAGGCTACGAGCAGTACTTC | many | TRBV28 | NA | TRBJ2-7
CASSREGDGYTF | TGTGCCAGCAGCCGGGAAGGGGATGGCTACACCTTC | many | TRBV11-2 | NA | TRBJ1-2
CASSIRDSTGELFF | TGTGCCAGCAGTATCCGGGACAGCACCGGGGAGCTGTTTTTT | NA | TRBV6-1 | TRBD1 | TRBJ2-2
CASSLAGLTNQPQHF | TGTGCCAGCAGTTTAGCCGGGTTGACAAATCAGCCCCAGCATTTT | NA | TRBV27 | NA | TRBJ1-5
CASSPDVGGTEAFF | TGCGCCAGCAGCCCGGATGTAGGGGGCACTGAAGCTTTCTTT | many | TRBV5-1 | NA | TRBJ1-1
CASSGRGSSYEQYF | TGTGCCAGCAGCGGGCGAGGGAGTTCCTACGAGCAGTACTTC | many | TRBV9 | NA | TRBJ2-7
CASSTAGGNTEAFF | TGCGCCAGCAGCACGGCGGGCGGGAACACTGAAGCTTTCTTT | many | TRBV5-1 | NA | TRBJ1-1
CASTTALNTGELFF | TGTGCCAGCACTACAGCACTGAACACCGGGGAGCTGTTTTTT | NA | TRBV6-1 | NA | TRBJ2-2
CASSLGQGVEQYF | TGTGCCAGCAGTTTGGGACAGGGGGTCGAGCAGTACTTC | NA | TRBV12-3/TRBV12-4 | TRBD1 | TRBJ2-7
CASSPRQQETQYF | TGTGCCAGCTCACCGAGGCAGCAAGAGACCCAGTACTTC | many | TRBV18 | NA | TRBJ2-5
CASSLSGGRAYEQYF | TGTGCCAGCAGTTTATCCGGCGGCCGAGCCTACGAGCAGTACTTC | many | TRBV28 | NA | TRBJ2-7
CAWSVLGGLNTEAFF | TGTGCCTGGAGTGTATTGGGGGGTCTGAACACTGAAGCTTTCTTT | many | TRBV30 | NA | TRBJ1-1
CASSDGDKKETQYF | TGTGCCAGCAGTGATGGGGACAAGAAAGAGACCCAGTACTTC | NA | TRBV28 | NA | TRBJ2-5
CASSELDSGEQYF | TGCGCCAGCAGTGAGTTAGACAGCGGCGAGCAGTACTTC | many | TRBV10-1 | NA | TRBJ2-7
CATSDLKTGNTGELFF | TGTGCCACCAGTGATTTGAAGACAGGGAACACCGGGGAGCTGTTTTTT | NA | TRBV24-1 | NA | TRBJ2-2
CASSLDRGPWPQHF | TGTGCCAGCAGCCTCGACAGGGGGCCATGGCCCCAGCATTTT | NA | TRBV11-1 | TRBD1 | TRBJ1-5
CASSERGALSNQPQHF | TGTGCCAGCAGTGAACGGGGGGCCCTGAGCAATCAGCCCCAGCATTTT | many | TRBV2 | NA | TRBJ1-5
CASSILALGEQYF | TGTGCCAGCAGCATACTAGCGCTCGGCGAGCAGTACTTC | many | TRBV11-2 | TRBD2 | TRBJ2-7
CASSEELAGGGRETQYF | TGTGCCAGCAGTGAGGAACTAGCGGGAGGGGGTCGAGAGACCCAGTACTTC | many | TRBV25-1 | TRBD2 | TRBJ2-5
CASTRDRAMNTEAFF | TGCGCCAGCACACGCGACAGGGCGATGAACACTGAAGCTTTCTTT | many | TRBV5-1 | TRBD1 | TRBJ1-1
CASSGGQGRPPYEQYF | TGTGCCAGCAGTGGGGGACAAGGCCGACCTCCCTACGAGCAGTACTTC | NA | TRBV28 | NA | TRBJ2-7
CASTPAGGPTGELFF | TGTGCCAGCACCCCTGCGGGCGGACCTACCGGGGAGCTGTTTTTT | many | TRBV6-1 | NA | TRBJ2-2
CASSLGGRGNGQPQHF | TGCGCCAGCAGCTTGGGGGGTCGGGGCAACGGGCAGCCCCAGCATTTT | NA | TRBV5-1 | NA | TRBJ1-5
CSALRAGSQETQYF | TGCAGTGCTTTAAGAGCGGGGTCTCAAGAGACCCAGTACTTC | many | TRBV20-1 | TRBD2 | TRBJ2-5
CASSPASNYGYTF | TGTGCCAGCAGCCCTGCCTCTAACTATGGCTACACCTTC | NA | TRBV7-2 | NA | TRBJ1-2
CASSLAGGRVKTQYF | TGTGCCAGCAGCTTAGCCGGCGGGAGGGTGAAGACCCAGTACTTC | few | TRBV13 | TRBD2 | TRBJ2-5
CASSRRTGPGTASLYF | TGTGCCAGCTCGCGGAGGACGGGACCCGGGACCGCATCCTTGTACTTC | few | TRBV18 | NA | TRBJ2-7